One T cell receptor (beta chain) is described in this entry. Antigen specificity is unknown. This entry is derived from a study of T cells in narcolepsy. General study results and limits: Autoreactive clonotypes reportedly recurred in blood of same and different patients, not controls.

The V gene lost 0 bases and the J gene lost 2 bases, with 8 bases spanning the gap. This CDR3 has 15 residues. CDR1 is LGHNA, CDR2 YSLEER, per germline. TCRdb's copy holds only in-frame clones and misses some; the assay was immunoSEQ multiplex PCR. The sample consists of around 25,000 clones, around 83% of them appearing once. Sequencing used CD45RA- memory CD4+ T cells from PBMCs. This receptor was taken from a human donor with narcolepsy. The V and J genes are TRBV4-3 and TRBJ1-5; D remains ambiguous. CDR3 loop: CASSQDGSGNQPQHF. The CDR3 DNA is TGCGCCAGCAGCCAAGATGGGAGTGGCAATCAGCCCCAGCATTTT.